This entry is about one T cell receptor (beta chain). The specificity of this receptor is unknown. There are no base qualities to consult, and no much larger clone falls within one base. These data belong to a study of blood T cell repertoires in COVID-19 (dated by TCRdb to about 2020). Background for the entire study: Collaborator samples came from the United States, Italy and Spain and covered acute and convalescent phases of COVID-19. The material from the prospective study consisted of cDNA or gDNA derived from T cells, B-cell-depleted T cells, or PBMCs. The repertoires were released in a freely available public database intended as a resource for research on the immune response to SARS-CoV-2. The samples were drawn from two sources: the first 160 participants of the ongoing ImmuneRACE study, and 1,000 to 1,500 subjects contributed by 6 global collaborators. Where HLA class I and class II types were available, the types were taken from metadata supplied by the sample provider, not from assay-based typing. Subjects who had been exposed to COVID-19, were actively infected with it, or had recovered from it provided the deeply sampled blood TCRbeta repertoires that made up the dataset. Nearly every sample came with metadata listing a de-identified subject ID, COVID-19 status, age in years and sex.

Beyond this particular receptor, the publication reports: Clinical and demographic metadata were provided uncurated, with the amount varying by source and participant.

Samples from volunteer blood donors who had recovered from COVID-19 were contributed by a second Seattle source. Whole blood was collected in K2EDTA tubes by collaborating institutions according to the institutions' own protocols. For TCRbeta analysis, collaborators shipped samples as frozen whole blood, isolated PBMCs, or DNA extracted from either of those sample types. The immunoSEQ Assay, a bias-controlled multiplex PCR, was used to amplify TCRbeta CDR3 regions from genomic DNA. From the authors' description of their analysis: Within the assay, amplification of reference gene primers was used to estimate how many nucleated cells each sample contained. To quantify the absolute abundance of each unique TCRbeta CDR3 rearrangement, sequence reads were collapsed and filtered. For each sample, productive Simpson clonality was calculated as the square root of Simpson's diversity index across productive rearrangements. TCRdb took this table from immuneACCESS and kept in-frame rearrangements with V and J called. Such tables lack part of the clones; where checked against another copy, unresolved V genes explain under half of the gap, and the rest is unexplained. D and trimming come from the DNA, and the V and J calls and clone size come from that table. For this sample the table gives around 200,000 clones, of which around 87% were detected only once. About 0.96% of the sample goes to the ten largest clones.

At the junction V is shortened by 5 bases and J by 2 bases; bases outside the gene matches: 16. Via the germline V gene (reference sequence), CDR1 is PRHDT and CDR2 FYEKMQ. The CDR3 goes from the cysteine to the phenylalanine over 18 residues. Only the CDR3 part of the read is kept: 54 bases, read in frame from the first base. Sequencing was carried out using peripheral blood. The chain couples TRBV13 to TRBJ2-3; TRBD1 agrees with 7 junctional bases. The receptor was isolated from a young woman who had recovered from COVID-19. The DNA reads TGTGCCAGCAGCCAGTCTCCCGGGACAGATTTTGACACAGATACGCAGTATTTT. It encodes CASSQSPGTDFDTDTQYF.